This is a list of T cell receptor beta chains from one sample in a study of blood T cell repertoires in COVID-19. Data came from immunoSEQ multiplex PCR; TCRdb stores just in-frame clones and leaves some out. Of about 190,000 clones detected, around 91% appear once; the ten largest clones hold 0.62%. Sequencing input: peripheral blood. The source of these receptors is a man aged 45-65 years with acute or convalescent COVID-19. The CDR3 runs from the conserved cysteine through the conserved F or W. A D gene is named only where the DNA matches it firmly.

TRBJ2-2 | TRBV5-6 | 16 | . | CASSLGLGWDTGELFF | TGTGCCAGCAGCTTGGGTCTCGGGTGGGACACCGGGGAGCTGTTTTTT
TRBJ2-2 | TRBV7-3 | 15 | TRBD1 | CASSLGTGRAGELFF | TGTGCCAGCAGCTTAGGGACAGGCAGGGCCGGGGAGCTGTTTTTT
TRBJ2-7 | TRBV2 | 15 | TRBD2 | CASSEEPSGRAGQYF | TGTGCCAGCAGTGAAGAGCCTAGCGGGAGGGCGGGGCAGTACTTC
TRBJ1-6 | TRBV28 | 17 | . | CANRAPVLTLYNSPLHF | TGTGCCAATAGAGCCCCCGTTCTAACGCTCTATAATTCACCCCTCCACTTT
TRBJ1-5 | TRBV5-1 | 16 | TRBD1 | CASSLEGAPNNQPQHF | TGCGCCAGCAGCTTGGAGGGGGCGCCCAACAATCAGCCCCAGCATTTT
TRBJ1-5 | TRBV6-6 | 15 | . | CASSYSSGSNQPQHF | TGTGCCAGCAGTTACTCGTCCGGGAGCAATCAGCCCCAGCATTTT
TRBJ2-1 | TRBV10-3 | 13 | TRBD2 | CAIRSGGANEQFF | TGTGCCATCAGGAGCGGGGGGGCCAATGAGCAGTTCTTC
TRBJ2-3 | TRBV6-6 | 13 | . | CASRPNGGDTQYF | TGTGCCAGCAGGCCCAACGGGGGAGATACGCAGTATTTT
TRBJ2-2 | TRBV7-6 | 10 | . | CASYGGELFF | TGTGCCAGCTACGGCGGGGAGCTGTTTTTT
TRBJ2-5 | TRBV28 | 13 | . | CASSLGPQETQYF | TGTGCCAGCAGTTTGGGGCCCCAAGAGACCCAGTACTTC
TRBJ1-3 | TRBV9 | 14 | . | CASSAPNSGNTIYF | TGTGCCAGCAGCGCCCCTAATTCGGGAAACACCATATATTTT
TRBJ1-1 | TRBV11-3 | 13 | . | CASSPGADTEAFF | TGTGCCAGCAGCCCGGGTGCGGACACTGAAGCTTTCTTT
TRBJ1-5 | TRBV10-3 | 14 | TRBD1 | CAISEDRGLEPQHF | TGTGCCATCAGTGAGGACAGGGGGCTGGAGCCCCAGCATTTT
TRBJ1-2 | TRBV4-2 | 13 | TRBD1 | CASSRTGTYGYTF | TGTGCCAGCAGCCGGACAGGGACCTATGGCTACACCTTC
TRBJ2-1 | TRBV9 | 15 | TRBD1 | CASSLRTGVYNEQFF | TGTGCCAGCAGCCTTCGGACAGGGGTCTACAATGAGCAGTTCTTC
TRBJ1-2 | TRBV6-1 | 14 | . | CASSEAAGFYGYTF | TGTGCCAGCAGTGAAGCGGCAGGCTTCTATGGCTACACCTTC